The 14 T cell receptor beta chains reported below all come from one sample, sequenced in a study of T cells in Graves' hyperthyroidism and ophthalmopathy. Amplification of TCR beta CDR3 regions used RNA as the template. Using the HTBI primer set, a first-round RT-PCR was run on the TCR CDR3. TCRdb re-called the multiplex PCR reads with MiXCR, one entry per CDR3 protein. This sample has some 620,000 distinct CDR3 sequences, with about a sixth found just once. Sequenced material: blood. Receptors were obtained from a woman aged 25-40 years with Graves' hyperthyroidism.

The CDR3 spells CASSLKPSGVGGGQFF. The CDR3 DNA reads TGTGCCAGCAGTTTAAAGCCCAGCGGGGTGGGCGGCGGGCAGTTCTTC. V gene TRBV27 combines with J gene TRBJ2-1, with TRBD2 identical over 7 bases. The CDR3 consists of 16 residues. Trimming removed 2 bases from V and 12 bases from J; junction bases left unmatched: 16. Germline-derived CDR1 and CDR2 are MNHEY and SMNVEV (reference sequence).

V is TRBV5-1 and J is TRBJ2-1; D remains unclear. The CDR3 contains 18 residues. The germline CDR1 and CDR2 sequences are SGHRS and YFSETQ. V lost 4 bases and J 3 bases, leaving 23 bases between the germline ends. In nucleotides, the CDR3 is TGCGCCAGCAGCCCCGAACCTTTTTGGGCAGCAAACTACAATGAGCAGTTCTTC. Translated, it gives CASSPEPFWAANYNEQFF.

V usage is TRBV19 and J usage is TRBJ2-2; 8 bases are shared with TRBD1. With 5 bases clipped from V and 1 base from J, the junction kept 6 bases outside the gene matches. The V gene's germline CDR1 is LNHDA and CDR2 SQIVND (reference sequence). This CDR3 comprises 16 residues. Here the CDR3 reads CASSARDRLNTGELFF. CDR3 coding DNA: TGTGCCAGTAGTGCCCGGGACAGGTTGAACACCGGGGAGCTGTTTTTT. Full variable domain (rest looked up from reference TRBV19 and TRBJ2-2): DGGITQSPKYLFRKEGQNVTLSCEQNLNHDAMYWYRQDPGQGLRLIYYSQIVNDFQKGDIAEGYSVSREKKESFPLTVTSAQKNPTAFYLCASSARDRLNTGELFFGEGSRLTVL.

This clonotype appeared a few times. The chain links TRBV20-1 to TRBJ2-3, with 7 bases identical to TRBD2. V trimming: 6 bases; J trimming: 4 bases; junction bases outside the gene matches: 10. The CDR3 runs to 14 residues. CDR1 and CDR2 (germline): DFQATT, SNEGSKA (reference sequence). CDR3 amino acids: CSAMLAASADTQYF. The CDR3 DNA is TGCAGTGCCATGCTAGCGGCTAGCGCAGATACGCAGTATTTT.

Comment on this clonotype: With a much larger clone just one base away, this may be a read error. No conserved phenylalanine or tryptophan ends this CDR3, so it is likely a read error. The gene calls are TRBV3-1 and TRBJ2-3; TRBD2 matches at 13 bases. This CDR3 spans 19 amino acids. Germline V gives CDR1 LGHDT, CDR2 YNNKEL (reference sequence). Losses at the gene ends were 4 bases for V and 0 bases for J; bases not matched to a gene: 10. CDR3 nucleotide sequence: TGTGCCAGCAGCCGGCTTCTACCGGGACTAGCGGGGAGCACAGATACGCAGTATCTT. As protein: CASSRLLPGLAGSTDTQYL.

This clonotype has ten or more counts. V gene TRBV2 combines with J gene TRBJ2-1; D might be TRBD1 (7 bases). V was pared by 6 bases and J by 14 bases, with 14 bases between. Germline V gene data show CDR1 as SNHLY and CDR2 as FYNNEI. This CDR3 has 11 residues. The CDR3 coding sequence is TGTGCCAGCAGACAGGGGAAGCGGGAGTTCTTC. Translating gives CASRQGKREFF.

In its sample, this clonotype was seen a few times. This chain joins TRBV4-1 and TRBJ2-7; TRBD1 agrees at 7 bases. Trimming took 1 base from V and 0 from J; bases not matched to a gene: 9. This CDR3 comprises 17 residues. CDR1 MGHRA and CDR2 YSYEKL come from the germline V gene. Written as DNA, the CDR3 is TGCGCCAGCAGCCAAGTGATGTCCTGGGACAGCTCCTACGAGCAGTACTTC. It codes for CASSQVMSWDSSYEQYF.

This clonotype was picked up many times. This chain joins TRBV12-3 or TRBV12-4 and TRBJ2-3; 9 nucleotides align to TRBD1. There are 17 residues in the CDR3. The ends lost 3 bases at V and 3 bases at J; junction bases unmatched: 10. CDR3 region: CASSFPETGGATDTQYF. CDR3 DNA sequence: TGTGCCAGCAGTTTCCCCGAAACAGGGGGCGCAACAGATACGCAGTATTTT.

The V and J genes are TRBV12-5 and TRBJ2-1, with 7 bases aligning to TRBD2. The germline CDR1 and CDR2 sequences are LGHNT and FRNRAP. The J segment lost 6 bases and the V segment lost 0 bases, leaving 8 bases of the junction unmatched. This CDR3 comprises 16 residues. The CDR3 DNA is TGTGCTAGTGGTTTGGTACTTGGACTAGAGACCAATGAGCAGTTCTTC. This codes for CASGLVLGLETNEQFF.

This clonotype was detected ten times or more. The chain joins TRBV12-3 or TRBV12-4 to TRBJ1-3, with 9 bases identical to TRBD1. The V segment lost 6 bases and the J segment 4 bases; nucleotides outside the gene matches: 7. The CDR3 is 15 residues long. The CDR3: CASRQQGARGNTIYF. The CDR3 nucleotides read TGTGCCAGCAGACAACAGGGGGCGCGGGGAAACACCATATATTTT.

There are many counts of this clonotype. The rearrangement joins TRBV2 to TRBJ2-5; tentative D call: TRBD2 (7 bases). V was shortened by 10 bases and J by 3 bases, with 21 bases between the two germline ends. Per the germline V gene, CDR1 is SNHLY and CDR2 is FYNNEI. The CDR3 loop spans 15 amino acids. As DNA, the CDR3 is TGTGCCATTTCCTCGAGGGGAGGGGGAAAAGAGACCCAGTACTTC. As protein: CAISSRGGGKETQYF.

This clonotype has a count of ten or more. The rearrangement uses TRBV2 and TRBJ1-1; TRBD1 is a possible D gene (5 bases). The CDR3 extends over 13 amino acids. Germline CDR1 SNHLY, CDR2 FYNNEI. V lost 0 bases, J lost 10 bases, and 12 bases lay in between. Here the CDR3 reads CASSEARTGAAFF. The CDR3 nucleotides are TGTGCCAGCAGTGAAGCCCGGACCGGGGCAGCTTTCTTT.

The sample holds many counts of this clonotype. V gene TRBV29-1 combines with J gene TRBJ2-1; 7 bases map to TRBD1. There are 14 residues in the CDR3. V was clipped by 3 bases and J by 7 bases; unmatched bases: 9. In germline, CDR1 is SQVTM, CDR2 ANQGSEA. CDR3 sequence reads: CSVDKGASLNEQFF. For the CDR3, the DNA is TGCAGCGTTGATAAGGGGGCTTCCTTAAATGAGCAGTTCTTC.

V gene TRBV6-5 combines with J gene TRBJ2-2; the D gene is possibly TRBD1 (5 bases). V was trimmed by 2 bases and J by 3 bases, leaving 10 bases between them. This CDR3 region has 15 residues. Germline V gene lookup returns CDR1 MNHEY and CDR2 SVGAGI. The DNA for the CDR3 is TGTGCCAGCAGTTACAGGGGTCCGGACACCGGGGAGCTGTTTTTT. This sequence encodes CASSYRGPDTGELFF.